These T cell receptor beta chains were read from a single sample in a study of blood T cell repertoires in COVID-19. Assay: immunoSEQ multiplex PCR; the TCRdb copy retains only in-frame clones and omits some. Of 150,000 to 200,000 clones listed, approximately 92% were seen once; the top ten hold roughly 4.4%. Sequencing input: peripheral blood. Receptors originate from a woman in her 50s with acute or convalescent COVID-19. CDR3s include the opening cysteine and the closing phenylalanine or tryptophan. The order of the fields is clone size, V gene, D gene, J gene, CDR3 protein, CDR3 DNA. The D gene is left open where the match is weak. The size of a clone is reported for some rows only, either as once, few or many, or as a class for expanded clones.

clone size: -
V gene: TRBV10-3
D gene: TRBD1
J gene: TRBJ1-6
CDR3 protein: CAISDGTGDSPLHF
CDR3 DNA: TGTGCCATCAGTGACGGGACAGGGGATTCACCCCTCCACTTT

clone size: -
V gene: TRBV5-1
D gene: TRBD2
J gene: TRBJ2-1
CDR3 protein: CASSPGGYEQFF
CDR3 DNA: TGCGCCAGCTCCCCGGGAGGGTATGAGCAGTTCTTC

clone size: -
V gene: TRBV2
D gene: TRBD1
J gene: TRBJ1-2
CDR3 protein: CASSWAQGANYGYTF
CDR3 DNA: TGTGCCAGCAGTTGGGCCCAGGGGGCTAACTATGGCTACACCTTC

clone size: once
V gene: TRBV24-1
D gene: -
J gene: TRBJ1-2
CDR3 protein: CATSAGGGGYTF
CDR3 DNA: TGTGCCACCAGTGCCGGAGGAGGAGGCTACACCTTC

clone size: -
V gene: TRBV6-5
D gene: -
J gene: TRBJ1-1
CDR3 protein: CASSYTQAMNTEAFF
CDR3 DNA: TGTGCCAGCAGTTACACACAGGCGATGAACACTGAAGCTTTCTTT

clone size: -
V gene: TRBV4-3
D gene: TRBD1
J gene: TRBJ1-1
CDR3 protein: CASSSGTGDNTEAFF
CDR3 DNA: TGCGCCAGCAGCTCCGGGACAGGGGATAACACTGAAGCTTTCTTT

clone size: -
V gene: TRBV15
D gene: TRBD1
J gene: TRBJ1-2
CDR3 protein: CATSRNTGQGLGGYTF
CDR3 DNA: TGTGCCACCAGCAGAAATACGGGACAGGGGTTAGGTGGCTACACCTTC

clone size: -
V gene: TRBV7-9
D gene: TRBD1
J gene: TRBJ1-2
CDR3 protein: CASSSSDREENYGYTF
CDR3 DNA: TGTGCCAGCAGCTCCTCGGACAGGGAGGAGAACTATGGCTACACCTTC

clone size: -
V gene: TRBV5-1
D gene: TRBD1
J gene: TRBJ2-2
CDR3 protein: CASSLPTGVVGAGELFF
CDR3 DNA: TGCGCCAGCAGCTTGCCGACAGGGGTAGTTGGGGCCGGGGAGCTGTTTTTT

clone size: -
V gene: TRBV7-2
D gene: -
J gene: TRBJ2-3
CDR3 protein: CASSSWLGWSTDTQYF
CDR3 DNA: TGTGCCAGCAGCTCCTGGTTGGGCTGGAGCACAGATACGCAGTATTTT

clone size: -
V gene: TRBV19
D gene: TRBD1
J gene: TRBJ1-5
CDR3 protein: CATSEGAQPQHF
CDR3 DNA: TGTGCCACCTCTGAGGGGGCTCAGCCCCAGCATTTT

clone size: -
V gene: TRBV30
D gene: -
J gene: TRBJ2-5
CDR3 protein: CAWGDGGVTQYF
CDR3 DNA: TGTGCCTGGGGGGACGGAGGAGTGACCCAGTACTTC

clone size: -
V gene: TRBV18
D gene: -
J gene: TRBJ1-1
CDR3 protein: CASSPLVSVLDTEAFF
CDR3 DNA: TGTGCCAGCTCACCACTAGTGAGTGTTTTGGACACTGAAGCTTTCTTT

clone size: few
V gene: TRBV28
D gene: TRBD1
J gene: TRBJ2-7
CDR3 protein: CASWGTGTSYEQYF
CDR3 DNA: TGTGCCAGCTGGGGGACAGGGACCTCCTACGAGCAGTACTTC

clone size: -
V gene: TRBV7-9
D gene: TRBD1
J gene: TRBJ1-2
CDR3 protein: CASTRDSYGYTF
CDR3 DNA: TGTGCCAGCACCCGGGACAGCTATGGCTACACCTTC

clone size: once
V gene: TRBV6-2/TRBV6-3
D gene: -
J gene: TRBJ2-3
CDR3 protein: CASSYELGGLATDTQYF
CDR3 DNA: TGTGCCAGCAGTTACGAGCTAGGAGGCTTAGCCACAGATACGCAGTATTTT